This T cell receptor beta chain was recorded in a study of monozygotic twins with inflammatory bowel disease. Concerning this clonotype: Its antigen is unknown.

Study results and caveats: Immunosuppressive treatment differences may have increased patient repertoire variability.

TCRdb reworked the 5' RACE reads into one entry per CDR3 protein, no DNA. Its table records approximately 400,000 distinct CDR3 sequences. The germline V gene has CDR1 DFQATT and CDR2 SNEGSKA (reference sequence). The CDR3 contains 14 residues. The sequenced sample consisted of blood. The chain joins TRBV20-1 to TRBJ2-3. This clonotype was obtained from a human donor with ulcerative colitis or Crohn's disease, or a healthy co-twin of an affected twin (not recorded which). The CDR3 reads CSARDSSSTDTQYF.